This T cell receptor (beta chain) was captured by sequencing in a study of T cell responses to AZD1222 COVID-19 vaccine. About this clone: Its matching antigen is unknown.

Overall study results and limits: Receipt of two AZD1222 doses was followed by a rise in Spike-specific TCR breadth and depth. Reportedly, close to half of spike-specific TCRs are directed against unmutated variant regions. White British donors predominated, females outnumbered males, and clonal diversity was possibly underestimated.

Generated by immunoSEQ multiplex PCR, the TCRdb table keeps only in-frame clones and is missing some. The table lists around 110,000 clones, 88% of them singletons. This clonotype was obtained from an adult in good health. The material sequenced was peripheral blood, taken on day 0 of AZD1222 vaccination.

CDR3 bases: TGTGCCTGGAGTGTTAGCGGGAGGGGGAATGAGCAGTTCTTC. Amino acid sequence: CAWSVSGRGNEQFF. The V call is TRBV30, the J call TRBJ2-1, with TRBD2 identical over 11 bases. This CDR3 is built from 14 residues. V gave up 0 bases and J gave up 7 bases; unmatched junction bases: 2. CDR1 and CDR2 (germline): GTSNPN, SVGIG (reference sequence).